This TCR beta chain was captured in a study of shared clonotypes between healthy human individuals (dated by TCRdb to the early 2020s). In terms of the full investigation: Three men and a couple of women, aged 18 to 49 years, made up the cohort. Libraries were prepared and TCR repertoires were sequenced by different laboratories using diverse techniques, in order to increase sequencing depth and limit assay-specific biases. Per donor, leukapheresis produced somewhere between about 0.9 and 9.5 billion PBMCs. For each donor, CD4 naive and CD4 memory were each run on three plates, CD8 naive on two plates, and CD8 memory on one plate. The study deeply sequenced blood TCR repertoires of five healthy adults to estimate repertoire size and the extent of clonotype sharing between individuals. What the study reported, not specific to this receptor: Sampling was limited to blood, and TCR repertoires in tissue likely differ from TCR repertoires in blood. Compared with non-shared clonotypes, the clonotypes found in all four sorted-subset donors had higher generation probabilities. Because the study included a small number of donors, the genetic and exposure-history diversity represented was limited. When a handful of donors were compared, the shared fraction of clonotypes was about 5.5% for naive CD4, 3.5% for naive CD8, 2.3% for memory CD4, and roughly 0.43% for memory CD8. Estimated clonotype richness was generally larger for naive than for memory subsets. Even with the large sequencing depth, rarefaction of the sorted-subset datasets indicated that sequencing was incomplete. Pairwise subsampling indicated that sequencing depth was expected to affect the degree of clonotype sharing among donors.

CDR1 and CDR2 are drawn from the germline V gene (reference sequence): LNHDA, SQIVND. There are 16 amino acids in the CDR3, from cysteine to phenylalanine inclusive. The kept DNA is CDR3 alone, 48 bases in frame from the first base. V loses 2 bases, J loses 0 bases, and the germline ends lie 8 bases apart. The donors were healthy, HIV-negative adults who had no recently reported acute infections or vaccinations. Only Caucasian adults living in Nashville, Tennessee, USA were represented among the donors. CD4+ T cells were enriched through magnetic negative selection, after which naive cells were positively selected on CD45RA and the remaining negative fraction served as the memory subset. Blood was collected by leukapheresis, and PBMCs were isolated by Ficoll-Histopaque density gradient centrifugation and then cryopreserved in liquid nitrogen vapor phase. Analytical flow cytometry was used to check the purity and quantity of each magnetically sorted T cell population. Each sorted fraction had its genomic DNA isolated and then quantified by UV absorbance on a Nanodrop 2000c.

TCR CDR3 regions were amplified from genomic DNA by multiplex PCR using the deep immunoSEQ assay. For each cell subset, the extracted genomic DNA was distributed evenly across all wells of several immunoSEQ 96-well plates, and each plate served as one replicate. For sorted subsets, each replicate PCR was loaded with roughly 190 ng genomic DNA, equivalent to about 30,000 T cell genomes. The purified libraries were quantified using a Qubit 3.0 fluorometer, sized with a Bioanalyzer 2100, and then quantified again using the KAPA Library Quantification kit. Each immunoSEQ 96-well plate was sequenced on its own single-read 150-cycle Illumina NextSeq 550 flow cell. The authors processed their data as follows. Because the immunoSEQ output included only junctional sequences and no quality scores, the filtering could not be the same as the filtering used for full-length reads. To assign V/J genes and CDR3, sequences were annotated against IMGT germline references using PyIR, a Python wrapper for IgBLAST v1.9. Reads were filtered out if the reads had weak V/J assignments (E-value above 1e-6), no CDR3, stop codons, out-of-frame junctions, or ambiguous translated residues. V3J clonotypes were defined by identical inferred V gene, J gene, and CDR3 amino acid sequence. To compute the percentage overlap between repertoires, the number of shared unique clonotypes was divided by the size of the smaller repertoire. RTK rarefaction, the Chao1 estimator, and Recon v2.1 estimates of unobserved clonotypes were used to assess repertoire richness. Generation probabilities for all TCRbeta clonotypes obtained by the gDNA method from a handful of donors were computed using OLGA. The table was pulled from immuneACCESS by TCRdb, which kept in-frame rearrangements only. Such tables lose some clones; where checked, under half of the loss comes from unresolved V genes, and the rest has no known cause. V and J calls and clone size come straight from that table; D and trimming were deduced from the DNA. The sample table records over 850,000 clones; roughly 74% of these occur just once. About 0.52% of the sample is held by the ten biggest clonotypes.

On this clone itself: Its antigen has not been determined. Nothing much larger sits one base from this clone, and base qualities are not available.

The receptor was derived from a young man in good health. Some clones in this sample may be carry-over from other donors' samples. Sequencing input: memory CD4+ T cells from PBMCs. The cell subset or site label for this specimen denotes: CD45RA-negative fraction. The chain is encoded by TRBV19 joined to TRBJ2-6; the D gene is perhaps TRBD1, on 5 matching bases. The CDR3: CASSIQGTSGANVLTF. The bases read TGTGCCAGTAGTATACAGGGAACCTCTGGGGCCAACGTCCTGACTTTC.